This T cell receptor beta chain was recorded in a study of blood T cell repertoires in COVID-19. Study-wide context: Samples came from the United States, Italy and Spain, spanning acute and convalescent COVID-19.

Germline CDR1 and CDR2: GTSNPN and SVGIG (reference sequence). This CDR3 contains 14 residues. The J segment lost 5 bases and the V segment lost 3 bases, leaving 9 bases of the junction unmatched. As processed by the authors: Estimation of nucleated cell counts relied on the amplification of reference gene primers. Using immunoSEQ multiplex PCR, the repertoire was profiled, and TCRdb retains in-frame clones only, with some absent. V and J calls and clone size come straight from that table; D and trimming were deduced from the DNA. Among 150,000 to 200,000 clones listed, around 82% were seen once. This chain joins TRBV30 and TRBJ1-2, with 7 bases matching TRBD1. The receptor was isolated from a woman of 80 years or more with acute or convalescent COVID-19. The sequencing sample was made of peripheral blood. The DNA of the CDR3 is TGTGCCTGGAGCCTAACTCAGGGGGAATATGGCTACACCTTC. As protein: CAWSLTQGEYGYTF.